These T cell receptor beta chains were read from a single sample in a study of cytomegalovirus exposure and HLA in healthy donors. Assay used: immunoSEQ multiplex PCR; TCRdb lists only in-frame clones, some missing. The sample contains some 130,000 clones, 75% to 85% of which appear only once. The sequenced sample consisted of PBMCs. All receptors derive from a man aged 30 to 45 in good health and CMV-seronegative. CDR3s leave out the opening cysteine and the closing phenylalanine or tryptophan.

j_call v_call cdr3_aa
TRBJ2-7 TRBV6-5 ASSRQGPSYEQY
TRBJ1-2 TRBV7-9 ASSPPGSFAAGYGYT
TRBJ1-5 TRBV5-6 ASSLAAGYSNQPQH
TRBJ2-1 TRBV7-9 SSTGGGVHYNEQF
TRBJ2-7 TRBV7-8 ASSSGRVLPNEQY
TRBJ1-2 TRBV6-5 ASSYWGDRGGWGYT
TRBJ1-2 TRBV18 ASSSRLLSYGYT
TRBJ1-3 TRBV28 ASSAISLFGNTIY
TRBJ2-1 TRBV19 ASSIVGGTRASYEQF
TRBJ2-7 TRBV29-1 SVGDSGYEQY
TRBJ1-5 TRBV15 ATQMTGTGSLLNQPQH
TRBJ2-3 TRBV30 AWSVGLAGVGQY
TRBJ1-1 TRBV11-2 ASSLALGGGWTEAF
TRBJ2-7 TRBV4-1 ASSHLGDYEQY
TRBJ2-1 TRBV4-3 ASSQDSSGSYNEQF
TRBJ2-7 TRBV29-1 SVVRTDYYEQY
TRBJ2-6 TRBV19 ASSIDRGSGANVLT
TRBJ2-2 TRBV6-5 ASSSGRATGELF